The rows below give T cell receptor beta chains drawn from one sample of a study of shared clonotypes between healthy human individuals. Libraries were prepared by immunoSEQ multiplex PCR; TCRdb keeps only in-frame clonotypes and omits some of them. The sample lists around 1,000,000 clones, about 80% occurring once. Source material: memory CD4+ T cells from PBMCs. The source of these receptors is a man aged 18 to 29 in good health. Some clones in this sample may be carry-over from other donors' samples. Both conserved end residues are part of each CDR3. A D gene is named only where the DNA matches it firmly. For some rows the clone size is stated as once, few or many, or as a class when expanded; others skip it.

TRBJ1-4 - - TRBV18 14 CASSPAFLGEKLFF TGTGCCAGCTCACCTGCCTTCTTGGGCGAAAAACTGTTTTTT
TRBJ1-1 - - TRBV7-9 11 CASSSNTEAFF TGTGCCAGCAGTTCGAACACTGAAGCTTTCTTT
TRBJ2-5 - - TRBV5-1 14 CASSLAGQGLTQYF TGCGCCAGCAGCTTGGCCGGGCAGGGCCTCACCCAGTACTTC
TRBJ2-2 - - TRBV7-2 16 CASSFVPGGGTGELFF TGTGCCAGCAGCTTTGTCCCCGGGGGTGGCACCGGGGAGCTGTTTTTT
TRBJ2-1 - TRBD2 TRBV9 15 CASSVAGTTYNEQFF TGTGCCAGCAGCGTCGCTGGGACTACTTACAATGAGCAGTTCTTC
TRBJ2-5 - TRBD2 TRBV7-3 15 CASSPDTRRGETQYF TGTGCCAGCAGTCCCGACACGAGGCGGGGGGAGACCCAGTACTTC
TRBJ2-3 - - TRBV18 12 CASSLSTDTQYF TGTGCCAGCTCCCTAAGCACAGATACGCAGTATTTT
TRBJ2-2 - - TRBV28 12 CATKSGYGELFF TGTGCCACCAAAAGCGGTTACGGGGAGCTGTTTTTT
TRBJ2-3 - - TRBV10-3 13 CAIRTGRADTQYF TGTGCCATCAGGACAGGTCGCGCAGATACGCAGTATTTT
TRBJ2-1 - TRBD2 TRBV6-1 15 CASSEVLAGADEQFF TGTGCCAGCAGTGAAGTCCTAGCGGGAGCTGATGAGCAGTTCTTC
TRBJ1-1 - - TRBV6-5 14 CASSADRPRPEAFF TGTGCCAGCAGTGCGGACAGACCCCGACCTGAAGCTTTCTTT
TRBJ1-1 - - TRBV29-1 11 CSVETGTEAFF TGCAGCGTTGAGACCGGGACGGAAGCTTTCTTT
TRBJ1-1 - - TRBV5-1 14 CASSLLGVNTEAFF TGCGCCAGCAGCTTGCTTGGAGTGAACACTGAAGCTTTCTTT
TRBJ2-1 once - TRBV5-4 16 CASSLGVGFLRAEQFF TGTGCCAGCAGCTTGGGGGTCGGATTTTTAAGGGCTGAGCAGTTCTTC
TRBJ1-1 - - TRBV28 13 CASTGHVNTEAFF TGTGCCAGCACCGGACATGTGAACACTGAAGCTTTCTTT
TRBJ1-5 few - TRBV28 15 CASSLGQGPNQPQHF TGTGCCAGCAGTTTAGGCCAGGGGCCCAACCAGCCCCAGCATTTT
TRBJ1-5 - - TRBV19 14 CASSLGASNQPQHF TGTGCCAGTAGTTTGGGGGCGAGCAATCAGCCCCAGCATTTT
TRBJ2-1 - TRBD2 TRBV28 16 CASSLLGTRSFLTQFF TGTGCCAGCAGTTTATTGGGGACTAGATCTTTTCTAACGCAGTTCTTC
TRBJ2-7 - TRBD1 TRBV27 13 CATLKAGGYEQYF TGTGCCACCCTGAAGGCAGGGGGCTACGAGCAGTACTTC
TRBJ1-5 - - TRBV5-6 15 CASSLGPRGNQPQHF TGTGCCAGCAGCTTGGGCCCCAGGGGCAATCAGCCCCAGCATTTT
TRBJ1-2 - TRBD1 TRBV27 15 CASSLLGAGGYGYTF TGTGCCAGCAGTTTATTAGGGGCAGGGGGCTATGGCTACACCTTC
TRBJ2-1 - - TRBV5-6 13 CASSLGSNNEQFF TGTGCCAGCAGCTTGGGCTCGAACAATGAGCAGTTCTTC
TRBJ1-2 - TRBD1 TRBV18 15 CASSPEQGVIGGYTF TGTGCCAGCTCACCGGAACAGGGGGTAATCGGTGGCTACACCTTC
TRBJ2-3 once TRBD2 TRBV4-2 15 CASSRVAGGVDTQYF TGTGCCAGCAGCCGGGTAGCGGGAGGCGTAGATACGCAGTATTTT
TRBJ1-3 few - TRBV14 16 CASSRGGQFSGNTIYF TGTGCCAGCAGCCGAGGAGGACAGTTCTCTGGAAACACCATATATTTT
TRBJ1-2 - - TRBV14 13 CASSHGQAYGYTF TGTGCCAGCAGCCACGGGCAGGCCTATGGCTACACCTTC
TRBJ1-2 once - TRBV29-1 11 CSVAGANGYTF TGCAGCGTTGCGGGGGCTAATGGCTACACCTTC
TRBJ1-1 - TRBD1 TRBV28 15 CASSLGTGGFPEAFF TGTGCCAGCAGTCTAGGGACAGGGGGTTTTCCTGAAGCTTTCTTT
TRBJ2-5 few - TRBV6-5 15 CASSSIRVNGETQYF TGTGCCAGCAGTTCCATTCGAGTGAACGGGGAGACCCAGTACTTC
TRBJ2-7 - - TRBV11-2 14 CASSSRWTNYEQYF TGTGCCAGCAGCTCAAGGTGGACCAACTACGAGCAGTACTTC
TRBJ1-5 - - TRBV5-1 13 CASSLGGFQPQHF TGCGCCAGCAGCTTGGGGGGTTTTCAGCCCCAGCATTTT
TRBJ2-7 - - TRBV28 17 CATLRDTLDPRSYEQYF TGTGCCACCCTAAGGGATACGCTTGACCCCCGGTCCTACGAGCAGTACTTC
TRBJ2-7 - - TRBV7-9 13 CASSFPGPYEQYF TGTGCCAGCAGCTTCCCGGGCCCCTACGAGCAGTACTTC
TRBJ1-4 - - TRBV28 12 CASSSPGEKLFF TGTGCCAGCAGTAGCCCCGGTGAAAAACTGTTTTTT
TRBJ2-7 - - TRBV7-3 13 CASNPQSSYEQYF TGTGCCAGTAATCCTCAGAGCTCCTACGAGCAGTACTTC
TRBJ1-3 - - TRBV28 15 CASSLVSVSGNTIYF TGTGCCAGCAGTTTGGTATCGGTCTCTGGAAACACCATATATTTT
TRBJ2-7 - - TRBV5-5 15 CASSLAGGRFYEQYF TGTGCCAGCAGCTTGGCCGGAGGAAGATTCTACGAGCAGTACTTC
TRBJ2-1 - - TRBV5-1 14 CASSLGSLLSEQFF TGCGCCAGCAGCTTGGGTAGTCTGCTTTCCGAGCAGTTCTTC
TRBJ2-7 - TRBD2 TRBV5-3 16 CARSLAAGAGVYEQYF TGTGCCAGAAGCTTGGCGGCAGGAGCGGGGGTCTACGAGCAGTACTTC
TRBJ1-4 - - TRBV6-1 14 CASSDTDRNEKLFF TGTGCCAGCAGTGATACGGACAGAAATGAAAAACTGTTTTTT
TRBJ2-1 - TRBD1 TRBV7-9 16 CASSFGTGQEYNEQFF TGTGCCAGCAGCTTTGGAACGGGACAGGAGTACAATGAGCAGTTCTTC
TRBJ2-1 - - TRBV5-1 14 CASSPQGGYNEQFF TGCGCCAGCAGCCCTCAGGGGGGCTACAATGAGCAGTTCTTC
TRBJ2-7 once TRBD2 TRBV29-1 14 CSVGSLLAGVEQYF TGCAGCGTTGGGTCCCTACTAGCGGGAGTCGAGCAGTACTTC
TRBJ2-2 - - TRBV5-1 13 CASSPRVAGELFF TGCGCCAGCAGCCCGCGAGTGGCCGGGGAGCTGTTTTTT
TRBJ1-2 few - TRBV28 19 CASSLYRAGGAYRNYGYTF TGTGCCAGCAGTTTATATAGGGCGGGGGGCGCTTACCGGAACTATGGCTACACCTTC
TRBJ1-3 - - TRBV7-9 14 CASSLRYGGNTIYF TGTGCCAGCAGCTTACGATACGGGGGGAACACCATATATTTT
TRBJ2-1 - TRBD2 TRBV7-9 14 CASSLSSGRNEQFF TGTGCCAGCAGCTTATCTAGCGGGAGAAATGAGCAGTTCTTC
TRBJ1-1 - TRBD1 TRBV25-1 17 CASSESARTGRSTEAFF TGTGCCAGCAGTGAGTCGGCGAGGACAGGGAGATCCACTGAAGCTTTCTTT
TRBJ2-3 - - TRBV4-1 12 CASSQPTDTQYF TGCGCCAGCAGCCAACCCACAGATACGCAGTATTTT
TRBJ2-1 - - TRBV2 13 CASSVEGLNEQFF TGTGCCAGCAGTGTGGAGGGACTCAATGAGCAGTTCTTC
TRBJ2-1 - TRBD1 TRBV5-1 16 CASKAVGTGFYNEQFF TGCGCCAGCAAGGCGGTAGGGACAGGGTTTTACAATGAGCAGTTCTTC
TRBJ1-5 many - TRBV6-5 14 CASSYSRSNQPQHF TGTGCCAGCAGTTACTCGAGAAGTAATCAGCCCCAGCATTTT
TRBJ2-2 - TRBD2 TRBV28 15 CASSLRILAGGELFF TGTGCCAGCAGTTTAAGGATTCTAGCGGGAGGGGAGCTGTTTTTT